The clone carrying this T cell receptor beta chain occurred many times. The entry originates in a study of T cells in Graves' hyperthyroidism and ophthalmopathy. Study-level background: Pretreatment peripheral blood was obtained at initial diagnosis.

The germline gives CDR1 SNHLY, CDR2 FYNNEI. The CDR3 runs to 16 residues. J gave up 4 bases and V 3 bases, and 7 bases lay outside the gene matches. TCR beta CDR3 region amplification was performed from RNA transcripts. Initially, a first-round RT-PCR of the TCR CDR3 employed the HTBI primer set. TCRdb reprocessed the multiplex PCR reads via MiXCR and lists one record per CDR3 protein. The repertoire consists of 150,000 or so distinct CDR3 sequences, with approximately 20% occurring once and the leading ten covering roughly 71%. The source material was blood. V is TRBV2 and J is TRBJ2-1; TRBD2 agrees at 9 bases. The sequence was collected from a woman in her 50s with Graves' hyperthyroidism that later progressed to Graves' ophthalmopathy. CDR3 DNA: TGTGCCAGCAGTGACGGGGCTAGCGGGACGTACAATGAGCAGTTCTTC. It yields the protein CASSDGASGTYNEQFF.